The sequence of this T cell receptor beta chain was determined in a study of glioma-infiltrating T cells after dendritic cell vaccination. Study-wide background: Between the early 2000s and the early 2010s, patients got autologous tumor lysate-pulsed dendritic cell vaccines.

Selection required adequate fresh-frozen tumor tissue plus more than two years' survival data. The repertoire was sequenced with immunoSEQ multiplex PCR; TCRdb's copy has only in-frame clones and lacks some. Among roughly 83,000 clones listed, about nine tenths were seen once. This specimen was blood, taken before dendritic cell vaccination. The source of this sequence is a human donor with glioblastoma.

CDR3: CSVEFPDRGSTDTQYF. In nucleotides, the CDR3 is TGCAGCGTTGAATTCCCGGACAGGGGTTCGACAGATACGCAGTATTTT. The chain carries TRBV29-1 and TRBJ2-3; TRBD1 aligns across 9 bases. After removal of 2 bases from V and 3 bases from J, the junction contained 9 bases not matched to a gene. This CDR3 comprises 16 residues. Germline CDR1 SQVTM, CDR2 ANQGSEA.